What follows are 5 T cell receptor beta chains derived from one specimen sequenced in a study of patients and donors after allogeneic stem cell transplantation (dated by TCRdb to the early 2020s). The method behind the library was RT-PCR. The sequencer listed for this sample is NextSeq 550. TCRdb reanalyzed the raw reads on its own, using fastp at Q25 for trimming and MiXCR for clone calling, and kept in-frame beta chains. For every CDR3 protein sequence, its rows merge into one entry that carries the most common genes and DNA. The sample contains tens of thousands of distinct CDR3 sequences, around 5% of them found a single time. The ten most abundant clones make up approximately 2.5% of the sample. Sequencing was performed on blood, either unsorted or a sorted T cell fraction (not recorded which). All receptors derive from a human donor who was either an allogeneic HSCT recipient or a stem cell or donor lymphocyte infusion donor (not recorded which). It is not recorded whose cells these are; they may come from a transplant donor.

The chain combines TRBV19 with TRBJ2-3, with D perhaps given as TRBD1 or TRBD2 (5 bases each). Germline lookup yields CDR1 LNHDA and CDR2 SQIVND (reference sequence). This CDR3 contains 13 residues. With 4 bases removed from V and 9 bases from J, the gap between germline ends came to 14 bases. CDR3 region: CASSTQGTGTQYF. In nucleotides, the CDR3 is TGTGCCAGTAGTACTCAGGGTACGGGGACGCAGTATTTT.

The chain carries TRBV5-1 and TRBJ1-6; D is perhaps TRBD1 (5 bases). Trimming shortened V by 4 bases and J by 9 bases, and 11 bases separated the two germline ends. Looked up from germline, CDR1 is SGHRS and CDR2 is YFSETQ. The CDR3 has 13 residues. CDR3 sequence reads: CASSLEGFSPLHF. The CDR3 DNA reads as TGCGCCAGCAGCCTAGAGGGGTTTTCACCCCTCCACTTT.

This rearrangement joins TRBV10-3 to TRBJ2-7; perhaps TRBD1 as D (7 bases). The CDR3 runs to 14 residues. Germline loops: CDR1 ENHRY, CDR2 SYGVKD. Trimming took 4 bases from V and 0 from J, leaving 10 bases between them. CDR3 sequence reads: CAISGGDSSYEQYF. The CDR3 DNA follows: TGTGCCATCAGTGGGGGGGACAGCTCCTACGAGCAGTACTTC.

This clonotype was seen ten or more times. The chain couples TRBV5-1 to TRBJ1-2; possibly TRBD1 for D (5 bases). Trimming took 1 base from V and 6 from J, leaving 13 bases between them. The germline V gene encodes CDR1 SGHRS and CDR2 YFSETQ. The CDR3 is made up of 14 amino acids. The CDR3 reads CASSLPQGIDGYTF. For the CDR3, the DNA is TGCGCCAGCAGCTTGCCCCAGGGTATAGATGGCTACACCTTC.

The chain combines TRBV2 with TRBJ1-1; 9 bases match TRBD1. The CDR3 sequence is 14 residues long. Unmatched junction bases numbered 2, after V lost 6 bases and J lost 0 bases. CDR1 SNHLY and CDR2 FYNNEI come from the germline V gene. CDR3 in DNA: TGTGCCAGCAGGGACAGGGGCCTGAACACTGAAGCTTTCTTT. Its protein is CASRDRGLNTEAFF.